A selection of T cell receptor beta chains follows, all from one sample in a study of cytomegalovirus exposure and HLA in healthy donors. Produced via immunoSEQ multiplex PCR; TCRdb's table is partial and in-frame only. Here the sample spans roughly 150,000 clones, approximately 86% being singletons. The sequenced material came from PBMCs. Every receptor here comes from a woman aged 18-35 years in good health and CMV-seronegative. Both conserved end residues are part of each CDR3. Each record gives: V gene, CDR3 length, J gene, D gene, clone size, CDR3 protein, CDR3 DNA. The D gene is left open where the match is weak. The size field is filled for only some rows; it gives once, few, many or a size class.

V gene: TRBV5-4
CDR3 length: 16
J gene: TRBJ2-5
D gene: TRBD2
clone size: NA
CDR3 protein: CASSSQRGAPKETQYF
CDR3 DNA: TGTGCCAGCAGCTCCCAGCGGGGGGCACCAAAAGAGACCCAGTACTTC

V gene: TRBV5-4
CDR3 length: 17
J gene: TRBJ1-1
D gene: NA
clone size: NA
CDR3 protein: CASSFQRGGMGNTEAFF
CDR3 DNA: TGTGCCAGCAGCTTTCAAAGAGGAGGGATGGGGAACACTGAAGCTTTCTTT

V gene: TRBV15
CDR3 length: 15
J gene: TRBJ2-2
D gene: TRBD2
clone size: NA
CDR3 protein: CATSDSGRAGGELFF
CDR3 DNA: TGTGCCACCAGCGATAGCGGGAGGGCCGGTGGGGAGCTGTTTTTT

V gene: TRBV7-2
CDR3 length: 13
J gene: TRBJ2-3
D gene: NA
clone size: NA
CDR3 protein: CASSPTSPDTQYF
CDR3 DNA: TGTGCCAGCAGCCCAACTTCCCCAGATACGCAGTATTTT

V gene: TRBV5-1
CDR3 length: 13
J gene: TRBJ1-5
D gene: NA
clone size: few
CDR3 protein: CASSFIGDQPQHF
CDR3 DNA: TGCGCCAGCAGCTTTATAGGGGATCAGCCCCAGCATTTT

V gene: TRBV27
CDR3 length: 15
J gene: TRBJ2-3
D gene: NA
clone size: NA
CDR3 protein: CASSLSWQSTDTQYF
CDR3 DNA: TGTGCCAGCAGTTTATCTTGGCAGAGCACAGATACGCAGTATTTT

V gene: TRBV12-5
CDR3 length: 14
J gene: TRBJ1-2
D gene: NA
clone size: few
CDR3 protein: CASGLVDRRSGYTF
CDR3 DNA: TGTGCTAGTGGTTTGGTCGACAGGAGAAGCGGCTACACCTTC

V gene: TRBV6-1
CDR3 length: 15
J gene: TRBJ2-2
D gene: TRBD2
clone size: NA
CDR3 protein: CASSESGEGTGELFF
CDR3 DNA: TGTGCCAGCAGTGAATCTGGGGAGGGCACCGGGGAGCTGTTTTTT

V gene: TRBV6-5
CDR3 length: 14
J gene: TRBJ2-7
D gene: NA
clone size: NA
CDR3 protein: CASSYSRGHYEQYF
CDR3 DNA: TGTGCCAGCAGTTACTCCCGGGGACACTACGAGCAGTACTTC

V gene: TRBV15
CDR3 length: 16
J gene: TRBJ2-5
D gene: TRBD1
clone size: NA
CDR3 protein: CATSRDIRTGQETQYF
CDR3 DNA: TGTGCCACCAGCAGAGATATAAGGACAGGGCAAGAGACCCAGTACTTC

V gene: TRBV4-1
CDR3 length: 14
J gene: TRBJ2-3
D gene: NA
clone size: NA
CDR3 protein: CASSQVGATDTQYF
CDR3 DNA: TGCGCCAGCAGCCAGGTGGGGGCCACAGATACGCAGTATTTT

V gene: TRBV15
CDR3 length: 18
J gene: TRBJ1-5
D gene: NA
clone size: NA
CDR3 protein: CATSRVPPTAQGNQPQHF
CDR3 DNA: TGTGCCACCAGCAGAGTTCCGCCCACAGCTCAGGGGAATCAGCCCCAGCATTTT

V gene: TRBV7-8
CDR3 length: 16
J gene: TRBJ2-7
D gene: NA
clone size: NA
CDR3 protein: CASSAQFTGSSYEQYF
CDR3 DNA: TGTGCCAGCAGCGCCCAGTTTACAGGGAGCTCCTACGAGCAGTACTTC

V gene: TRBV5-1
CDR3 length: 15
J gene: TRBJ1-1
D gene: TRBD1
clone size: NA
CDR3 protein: CASTPLTGGNTEAFF
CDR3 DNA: TGCGCCAGCACTCCTCTGACAGGGGGGAACACTGAAGCTTTCTTT

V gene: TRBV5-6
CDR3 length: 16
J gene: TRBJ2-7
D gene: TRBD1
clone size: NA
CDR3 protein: CASSSAMGQGGYEQYF
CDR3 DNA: TGTGCCAGCAGCTCCGCTATGGGACAGGGAGGATACGAGCAGTACTTC

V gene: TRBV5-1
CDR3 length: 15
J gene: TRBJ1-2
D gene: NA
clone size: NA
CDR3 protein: CASSLMYPANYGYTF
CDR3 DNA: TGCGCCAGCAGCTTAATGTATCCAGCTAACTATGGCTACACCTTC

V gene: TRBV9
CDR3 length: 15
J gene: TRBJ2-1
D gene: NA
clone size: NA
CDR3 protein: CASSVSGNTYNEQFF
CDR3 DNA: TGTGCCAGCAGCGTCTCAGGGAACACCTACAATGAGCAGTTCTTC

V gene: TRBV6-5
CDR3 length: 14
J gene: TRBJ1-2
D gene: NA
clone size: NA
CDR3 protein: CASTQRARDYGYTF
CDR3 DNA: TGTGCCAGCACCCAGCGGGCACGGGACTATGGCTACACCTTC

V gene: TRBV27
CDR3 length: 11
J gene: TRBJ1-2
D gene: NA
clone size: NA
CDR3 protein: CASSPGNGYTF
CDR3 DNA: TGTGCCAGCAGTCCAGGAAATGGCTACACCTTC

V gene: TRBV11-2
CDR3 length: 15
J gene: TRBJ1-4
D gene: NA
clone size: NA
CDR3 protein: CASSLGGQGNEKLFF
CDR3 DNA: TGTGCCAGCAGCTTAGGTGGGCAGGGGAATGAAAAACTGTTTTTT

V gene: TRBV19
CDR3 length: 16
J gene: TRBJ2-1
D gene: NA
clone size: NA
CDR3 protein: CASSTPVLALHNEQFF
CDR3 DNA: TGTGCCAGTAGTACCCCGGTGTTAGCGTTACACAATGAGCAGTTCTTC

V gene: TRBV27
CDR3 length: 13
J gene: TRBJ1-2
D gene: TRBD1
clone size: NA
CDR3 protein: CASSWTGLGGYTF
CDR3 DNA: TGTGCCAGCAGTTGGACAGGGTTGGGCGGCTACACCTTC

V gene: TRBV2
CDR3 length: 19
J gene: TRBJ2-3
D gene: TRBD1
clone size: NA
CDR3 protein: CASTQAGTGSRGITDTQYF
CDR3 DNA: TGTGCCAGCACCCAGGCCGGGACAGGGTCTAGGGGCATCACAGATACGCAGTATTTT

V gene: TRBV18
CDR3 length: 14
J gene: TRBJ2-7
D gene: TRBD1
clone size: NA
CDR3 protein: CASSGTGFVYEQYF
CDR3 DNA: TGTGCCAGCTCAGGGACAGGGTTTGTCTACGAGCAGTACTTC

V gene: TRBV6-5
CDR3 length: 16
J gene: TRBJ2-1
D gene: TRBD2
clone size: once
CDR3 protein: CASSYGAGTTSGGQFF
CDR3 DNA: TGTGCCAGCAGTTATGGGGCCGGGACGACTAGCGGGGGACAGTTCTTC

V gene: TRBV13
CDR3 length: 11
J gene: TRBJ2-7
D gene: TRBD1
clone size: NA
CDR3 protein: CASSSTGEQYF
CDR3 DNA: TGTGCCAGCAGCTCGACAGGGGAGCAGTACTTC

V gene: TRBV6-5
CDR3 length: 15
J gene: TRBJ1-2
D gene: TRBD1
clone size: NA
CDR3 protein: CASSFVQGESDGYTF
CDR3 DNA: TGTGCCAGCAGTTTCGTTCAGGGGGAATCTGATGGCTACACCTTC

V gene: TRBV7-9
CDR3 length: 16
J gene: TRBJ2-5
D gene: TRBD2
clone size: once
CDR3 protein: CASTSRTSPLQETQYF
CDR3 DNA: TGTGCCAGCACCTCACGGACTAGCCCCCTCCAAGAGACCCAGTACTTC

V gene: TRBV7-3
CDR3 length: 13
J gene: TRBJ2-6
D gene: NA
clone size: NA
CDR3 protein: CASSLSLKGQLTF
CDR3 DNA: TGTGCCAGCAGCTTAAGTCTGAAGGGGCAGCTGACTTTC

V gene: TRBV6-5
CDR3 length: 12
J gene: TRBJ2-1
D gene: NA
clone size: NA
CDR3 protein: CASSYNRNEQFF
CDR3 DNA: TGTGCCAGCAGTTATAACAGGAATGAGCAGTTCTTC

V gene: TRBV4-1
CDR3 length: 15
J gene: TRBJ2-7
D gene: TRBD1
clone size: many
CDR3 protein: CASSQEGTAFYEQYF
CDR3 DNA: TGCGCCAGCAGCCAAGAAGGGACAGCCTTCTACGAGCAGTACTTC

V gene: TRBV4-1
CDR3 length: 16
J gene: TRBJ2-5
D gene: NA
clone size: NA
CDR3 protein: CASSQGERDKQETQYF
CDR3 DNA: TGCGCCAGCAGCCAAGGAGAGCGGGACAAGCAAGAGACCCAGTACTTC

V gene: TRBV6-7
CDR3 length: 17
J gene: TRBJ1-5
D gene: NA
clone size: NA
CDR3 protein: CASTNHSTGTGNQPQHF
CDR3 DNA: TGTGCCAGCACCAACCATTCTACAGGGACGGGCAATCAGCCCCAGCATTTT

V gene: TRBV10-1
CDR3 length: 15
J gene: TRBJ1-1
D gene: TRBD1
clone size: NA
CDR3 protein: CASSEAGQGIPEAFF
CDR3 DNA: TGCGCCAGCAGTGAGGCTGGACAGGGCATCCCTGAAGCTTTCTTT

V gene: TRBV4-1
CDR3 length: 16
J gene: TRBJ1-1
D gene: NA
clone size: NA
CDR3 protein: CASSQDEADRTLKLFF
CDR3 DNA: TGCGCCAGCAGCCAAGATGAGGCAGACCGAACACTGAAGCTTTTCTTT

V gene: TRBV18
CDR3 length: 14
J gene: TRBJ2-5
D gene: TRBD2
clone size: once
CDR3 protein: CASSVSGLDATQYF
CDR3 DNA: TGTGCCAGCTCAGTTTCGGGACTAGACGCGACCCAGTACTTC

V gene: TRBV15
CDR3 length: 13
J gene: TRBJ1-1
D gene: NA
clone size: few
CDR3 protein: CATSRQMNTEAFF
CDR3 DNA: TGTGCCACCAGCAGACAGATGAACACTGAAGCTTTCTTT

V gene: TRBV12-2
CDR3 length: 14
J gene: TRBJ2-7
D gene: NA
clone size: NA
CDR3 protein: CASRFFIPLGEQYF
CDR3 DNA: TGTGCAAGTCGCTTTTTCATACCTCTAGGCGAGCAGTACTTC

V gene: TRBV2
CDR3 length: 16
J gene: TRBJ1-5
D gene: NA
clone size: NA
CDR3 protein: CASSEAAAYSNQPQHF
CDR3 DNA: TGTGCCAGCAGTGAAGCAGCCGCGTATAGCAATCAGCCCCAGCATTTT

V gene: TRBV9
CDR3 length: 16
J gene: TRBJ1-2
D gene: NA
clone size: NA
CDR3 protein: CASSVEVLPTGYGYTF
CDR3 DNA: TGTGCCAGCAGCGTAGAGGTGCTTCCTACGGGGTATGGCTACACCTTC

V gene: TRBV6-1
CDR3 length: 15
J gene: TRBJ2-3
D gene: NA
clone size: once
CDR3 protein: CASSFRDWNTDTQYF
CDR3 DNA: TGTGCCAGCAGCTTTAGGGACTGGAACACAGATACGCAGTATTTT

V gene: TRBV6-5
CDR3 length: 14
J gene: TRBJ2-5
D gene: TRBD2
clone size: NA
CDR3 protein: CASSRTSGQETQYF
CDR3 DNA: TGTGCCAGCAGCCGGACTAGCGGCCAAGAGACCCAGTACTTC

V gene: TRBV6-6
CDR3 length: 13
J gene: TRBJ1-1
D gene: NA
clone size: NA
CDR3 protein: CASSYSRVSEAFF
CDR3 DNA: TGTGCCAGCAGTTACTCGAGGGTCTCTGAAGCTTTCTTT

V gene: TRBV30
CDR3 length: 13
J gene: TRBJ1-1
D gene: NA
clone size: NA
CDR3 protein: CAWSVRSQKGAFF
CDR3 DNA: TGTGCCTGGAGTGTAAGAAGTCAGAAGGGGGCTTTCTTT